These 26 T cell receptor beta chains share one sample of origin, sequenced in a study of blood T cell repertoires in COVID-19. Some clones are missing from TCRdb's copy, which holds only in-frame ones; the method was immunoSEQ multiplex PCR. The profile shows 140,000 to 150,000 clones, approximately 85% of them singletons. Sample: peripheral blood. Receptor source: a man between 65 and 80 years old with acute or convalescent COVID-19.

The chain combines TRBV29-1 with TRBJ2-3; D may be TRBD2 (5 bases). Trimming cost V 1 base and J 3 bases, with 8 bases left between them. Germline V gene data show CDR1 as SQVTM and CDR2 as ANQGSEA. CDR3 size: 13 residues. The CDR3 coding sequence is TGCAGCGTTGAAGTTTCGGGGACAGATACGCAGTATTTT. Amino acid sequence: CSVEVSGTDTQYF.

The chain uses TRBV12-3 or TRBV12-4 and TRBJ1-1; no reliable D call. Trimming took 3 bases from V and 1 from J, leaving 6 bases between them. The CDR3 contains 13 residues. CDR3 in DNA: TGTGCCAGCAGTTTCGAGGGGAACACTGAAGCTTTCTTT. Residues: CASSFEGNTEAFF.

The chain's CDR3 is CASSQDRRGPSYEQYF. The CDR3 DNA sequence: TGTGCCAGCAGCCAAGATCGAAGGGGGCCCTCCTACGAGCAGTACTTC. The gene calls are TRBV14 and TRBJ2-7; 7 bases map to TRBD1. V lost 0 bases and J lost 0; bases outside the gene matches: 5. The CDR3 covers 16 residues. CDR1 is SGHDN, CDR2 FVKESK, per germline.

The chain uses TRBV5-1 and TRBJ2-7; D is undetermined. This CDR3 is built from 14 residues. The germline V and J ends were trimmed by 0 bases and 2 bases, with 9 bases remaining between them. CDR1 is SGHRS and CDR2 is YFSETQ in the germline V gene. CDR3 in amino acids: CASSLVVLPYEQYF. CDR3 nucleotides: TGCGCCAGCAGCTTGGTTGTTCTACCCTACGAGCAGTACTTC.

DNA of the CDR3: TGTGCCAGCAGCTTCGTGAACACTGAAGCTTTCTTT. Its protein product is CASSFVNTEAFF. This sequence joins TRBV7-9 and TRBJ1-1, with D hard to call. Germline CDR1 and CDR2: SEHNR and FQNEAQ (reference sequence). V shed 3 bases and J shed 0 bases, with 2 bases lying between them. The CDR3 has 12 amino acids.

This chain uses TRBV6-1 with TRBJ1-5; the D gene is possibly TRBD1 (5 bases). Trimming shortened V by 3 bases and J by 4 bases, and 19 bases separated the two germline ends. CDR1 and CDR2 (germline): MNHNS, SASEGT. The CDR3 spans 17 residues. DNA for the CDR3: TGTGCCAGCAGTGACGTCGGTGGTAAGGGGTGGAATCAGCCCCAGCATTTT. Protein product: CASSDVGGKGWNQPQHF.

The chain joins TRBV10-3 to TRBJ1-1, with D tentatively TRBD1 (6 bases). The CDR3 covers 14 residues. Trimming removed 6 bases from V and 4 bases from J, with 15 bases in between. CDR1 ENHRY and CDR2 SYGVKD come from the germline V gene. This CDR3 reads CAIRDWTDITEAFF. CDR3 coding DNA: TGTGCCATCAGGGACTGGACAGACATCACTGAAGCTTTCTTT.

The chain employs TRBV19 and TRBJ1-5; no reliable D call. V lost 5 bases to trimming and J lost 11 bases, with 16 bases between them. CDR3 length equals 13 residues. The germline gives CDR1 LNHDA, CDR2 SQIVND (reference sequence). The CDR3 sequence is CASSLSQRESQHF. CDR3 nucleotide sequence: TGTGCCAGTAGTTTGTCACAACGGGAGTCCCAGCATTTT.

V is TRBV5-6 and J is TRBJ1-2; 8 bases fit TRBD1. The germline CDR1 and CDR2 sequences are SGHDT and YYEEEE. This CDR3 spans 12 amino acids. Trimming cost V 4 bases and J 7 bases; bases outside gene matches: 3. The CDR3 is CASSRTGFGYTF. In DNA, the CDR3 is TGTGCCAGCAGCAGGACAGGGTTTGGCTACACCTTC.

This clone was picked up a small number of times. This chain joins TRBV19 and TRBJ2-2; 9 bases fit TRBD1. The CDR3 sequence is 15 residues long. The V gene end was trimmed by 5 bases and the J gene end by 7 bases; junction bases not matched to a gene: 8. Germline V gene lookup returns CDR1 LNHDA and CDR2 SQIVND (reference sequence). The CDR3 DNA is TGTGCCAGTAGTCCCCGGGACAGGGTTCGCGGGGAGCTGTTTTTT. Residues: CASSPRDRVRGELFF.

This clone has more than one count but fewer than ten. The chain uses TRBV27 and TRBJ1-6; D might be TRBD1 (5 bases). Germline-derived CDR1 and CDR2 are MNHEY and SMNVEV (reference sequence). This CDR3 is 14 amino acids long. Trimming took off 4 bases at V and 3 bases at J, with 7 bases between the two ends. The CDR3 here is CASSWGGYNSPLHF. CDR3 nucleotides: TGTGCCAGCAGTTGGGGGGGCTATAATTCACCCCTCCACTTT.

The chain carries TRBV5-4 and TRBJ2-5, with a tentative D call TRBD2 (5 bases). The CDR3 is 14 residues long. Germline values: CDR1 SGHNT, CDR2 YYREEE (reference sequence). V dropped 7 bases and J dropped 5 bases, with 18 bases sitting between them. In nucleotides, the CDR3 is TGTGCCAGCTTGAGTCGGGGAACGGAGGAGACCCAGTACTTC. It encodes CASLSRGTEETQYF.

CDR3 sequence (DNA): TGTGCCAGCAGCTATGGGGGGACTGAAGCTTTCTTT. It yields the protein CASSYGGTEAFF. The V gene is TRBV6-5, the J gene TRBJ1-1, with D perhaps matching TRBD1 (5 bases). Looked up from germline, CDR1 is MNHEY and CDR2 is SVGAGI. CDR3 length equals 12 residues. V lost 6 bases and J 5 bases, leaving 10 bases between the germline ends.

This chain's CDR3 is CASSQPTGGGSAFF. The CDR3 bases are TGTGCCAGCAGCCAACCTACAGGGGGCGGCTCGGCTTTCTTT. The chain combines TRBV3-1 (or the pseudogene TRBV3-2) with TRBJ1-1; 9 nucleotides match TRBD1. In germline, CDR1 is LGHDT, CDR2 YNNKEL (reference sequence). The J segment lost 11 bases and the V segment lost 2 bases, leaving 9 bases of the junction unmatched. CDR3 length equals 14 residues.

This clone showed up just a few times. This chain uses TRBV2 with TRBJ2-7; 13 bases align to TRBD2. This CDR3 spans 15 amino acids. The ends lost 2 bases at V and 7 bases at J; junction bases unmatched: 5. Germline values: CDR1 SNHLY, CDR2 FYNNEI. The CDR3 bases are TGTGCCAGCAGTGAACAGCCGGGACTAGCGGGGGAGCAGTACTTC. This translates into CASSEQPGLAGEQYF.

The rearrangement uses TRBV20-1 and TRBJ1-1, with D tentatively TRBD1 (6 bases). The CDR3 length is 11 residues. Looked up from germline, CDR1 is DFQATT and CDR2 is SNEGSKA (reference sequence). Trimming stripped 6 bases from V and 4 bases from J, with 9 bases between. Here the CDR3 reads CSAGGSTEAFF. The CDR3 nucleotides read TGCAGTGCAGGGGGTAGCACTGAAGCTTTCTTT.

The V and J genes are TRBV19 and TRBJ1-3; D perhaps matches TRBD1 (5 bases). V gave up 6 bases and J gave up 2 bases, with 14 bases separating them. Germline CDR1 LNHDA, CDR2 SQIVND (reference sequence). There are 15 residues in the CDR3. The CDR3, as DNA: TGTGCCAGTAGGGCGGGGCTCTCTACTGGAAACACCATATATTTT. It codes for CASRAGLSTGNTIYF.

The chain couples TRBV7-9 to TRBJ1-2; weak D call: TRBD1 (5 bases). There are 15 residues in the CDR3. V gave up 10 bases and J gave up 8 bases, with 26 bases separating them. Germline CDR1 SEHNR, CDR2 FQNEAQ (reference sequence). The CDR3 reads CAIDETGAGTFGYTF. As DNA, the CDR3 is TGTGCCATCGATGAAACTGGGGCAGGGACTTTCGGCTACACCTTC.

The chain is built from TRBV6-6 and TRBJ1-1; D ambiguous. The CDR3 is made up of 13 amino acids. V lost 3 bases, J lost 7 bases, and 12 bases lay in between. From germline, CDR1 is MNHNY and CDR2 SVGAGI (reference sequence). CDR3 amino acids: CASSYIPGGEAFF. The CDR3 bases are TGTGCCAGCAGTTATATACCTGGAGGTGAAGCTTTCTTT.

The chain is built from TRBV7-2 and TRBJ2-7; 7 nucleotides match TRBD2. Germline-derived CDR1 and CDR2 are SGHTA and FQGNSA. There are 17 residues in the CDR3. After removal of 7 bases from V and 5 bases from J, the junction contained 20 bases not matched to a gene. The CDR3 spells CASTPHTGSRESDEQYF. CDR3 coding DNA: TGTGCCAGCACCCCCCACACAGGTTCGCGGGAGAGCGACGAGCAGTACTTC.

This chain links TRBV19 with TRBJ1-5; D is undetermined. The CDR3 has 14 residues. Trimming took off 5 bases at V and 3 bases at J, with 11 bases between the two ends. CDR1 is LNHDA, CDR2 SQIVND, per germline (reference sequence). CDR3 DNA sequence: TGTGCCAGTAGTTCTCGACAAATCAATCAGCCCCAGCATTTT. It encodes CASSSRQINQPQHF. Combining the CDR3 with reference TRBV19 and TRBJ1-5 gives the whole variable domain DGGITQSPKYLFRKEGQNVTLSCEQNLNHDAMYWYRQDPGQGLRLIYYSQIVNDFQKGDIAEGYSVSREKKESFPLTVTSAQKNPTAFYLCASSSRQINQPQHFGDGTRLSIL.

The chain has TRBV27 and TRBJ2-3; the match to TRBD2 covers 12 bases. CDR3 length equals 16 residues. J was trimmed by 8 bases and V by 8 bases; bases with no gene match: 14. CDR1 and CDR2 from the germline V gene are MNHEY and SMNVEV (reference sequence). The DNA of the CDR3 is TGTGCCAGCGGGAGAACCGGGACTAGCGGGCCCCGTACGCAGTATTTT. It is translated as CASGRTGTSGPRTQYF.

The V and J genes are TRBV2 and TRBJ1-2, with D possibly being TRBD1 (5 bases). Germline values: CDR1 SNHLY, CDR2 FYNNEI. CDR3 length: 15 amino acids. Trimming pared 10 bases from V and 5 bases from J, leaving 23 bases between. CDR3 region: CATLPPPGTGYGYTF. The CDR3 DNA reads as TGTGCCACCTTACCGCCACCCGGGACTGGGTATGGCTACACCTTC.

The chain has TRBV11-2 and TRBJ2-7, with 10 bases matching TRBD2. From germline, CDR1 is SGHAT and CDR2 FQNNGV. The trim removed 5 bases at V and 1 base at J, leaving 5 bases unmatched. This CDR3 region has 15 residues. CDR3: CASSLGTSASYEQYF. CDR3 in DNA: TGTGCCAGCAGCCTTGGGACTAGCGCTTCCTACGAGCAGTACTTC.

This chain joins TRBV28 and TRBJ1-4, with TRBD1 matching 10 bases. The V gene's germline CDR1 is MDHEN and CDR2 SYDVKM. V shed 5 bases, J shed 7 bases, and the junction held 4 bases outside the gene matches. The CDR3 covers 14 residues. In DNA, the CDR3 is TGTGCCAGCAGTACGACAGGGGGCTCTGAAAAACTGTTTTTT. This encodes CASSTTGGSEKLFF.

The chain has TRBV9 and TRBJ2-1; TRBD2 matches at 7 bases. Germline CDR1 is SGDLS and CDR2 is YYNGEE. This CDR3 contains 17 residues. V trimming: 4 bases; J trimming: 0 bases; junction bases outside the gene matches: 10. The CDR3 sequence is CASSPTTSRPSYNEQFF. DNA for the CDR3: TGTGCCAGCAGCCCCACGACTAGCCGGCCCTCCTACAATGAGCAGTTCTTC.